The 18 T cell receptor beta chains presented below share a single source sample, sequenced in a study of T cell responses to AZD1222 COVID-19 vaccine. The assay was immunoSEQ multiplex PCR, and TCRdb's table has in-frame clones only and misses some. The top ten hold over 15% of the sample, which has about 100,000 clones, about 89% seen once. The sequencing used peripheral blood, collected on day 0 of AZD1222 vaccination. The receptors were sampled from an adult in good health.

The V gene is TRBV28, the J gene TRBJ1-6, with D tentatively TRBD1 (5 bases). Germline CDR1 is MDHEN and CDR2 is SYDVKM. This CDR3 spans 17 amino acids. V was shortened by 8 bases and J by 0 bases, with 17 bases between the two germline ends. This CDR3 is CASGLIGVPSYNSPLHF. CDR3 bases: TGTGCCAGCGGCCTTATAGGGGTACCCTCCTATAATTCACCCCTCCACTTT.

V usage is TRBV18 and J usage is TRBJ2-1, with 10 bases matching TRBD2. The junction had 8 bases not matched to a gene; V was cut back by 1 base and J by 8 bases. Germline values: CDR1 KGHSH, CDR2 LQKENI. The CDR3 runs to 16 residues. CDR3 residues: CASSPRTSGTFDEQFF. In DNA form, the CDR3 reads TGTGCCAGCTCACCACGGACTAGCGGAACTTTCGATGAGCAGTTCTTC. Full variable domain (remainder filled in from reference TRBV18 and TRBJ2-1): NAGVMQNPRHLVRRRGQEARLRCSPMKGHSHVYWYRQLPEEGLKFMVYLQKENIIDESGMPKERFSAEFPKEGPSILRIQQVVRGDSAAYFCASSPRTSGTFDEQFFGPGTRLTVL.

This clone was found once. The chain recombines TRBV4-1 with TRBJ1-5; D remains unclear. The CDR3 contains 15 residues. In germline, CDR1 is MGHRA, CDR2 YSYEKL. V dropped 1 base and J dropped 0 bases, with 7 bases sitting between them. The CDR3 reads CASSQGGLSNQPQHF. CDR3 bases: TGCGCCAGCAGCCAAGGAGGGCTTAGCAATCAGCCCCAGCATTTT.

This chain uses TRBV10-1 with TRBJ2-1; 10 nucleotides agree with TRBD1. The ends lost 7 bases at V and 8 bases at J; junction bases unmatched: 8. Germline CDR1 WNHNN, CDR2 SYGVQD (reference sequence). This CDR3 contains 14 residues. CDR3 residues: CASKPGQGTDEQFF. In nucleotides, the CDR3 is TGCGCCAGCAAACCGGGACAGGGGACCGATGAGCAGTTCTTC.

V usage is TRBV2 and J usage is TRBJ1-2; possibly TRBD1 for D (5 bases). Germline lookup yields CDR1 SNHLY and CDR2 FYNNEI. This CDR3 comprises 13 residues. Trimming left V 3 bases short and J 8 bases short, with 13 bases between. CDR3 nucleotide sequence: TGTGCCAGCAGTGAGGACTCGGGGGGAGGCTACACCTTC. It is translated as CASSEDSGGGYTF.

Regarding this clone: Other DNA sequences in the same sample also yield this CDR3. The V gene is TRBV24-1, the J gene TRBJ2-1; unclear D gene. With 1 base removed from V and 5 bases from J, the gap between germline ends came to 5 bases. Germline CDR1 reads KGHDR; CDR2 reads SFDVKD. The CDR3 contains 13 residues. The CDR3 region has the DNA TGTGCCACCAGTGATTTTCAGGACAATGAGCAGTTCTTC. This translates into CATSDFQDNEQFF.

The chain has TRBV5-8 and TRBJ1-5, with TRBD1 matching 7 bases. The trim removed 3 bases at V and 4 bases at J, leaving 4 bases unmatched. The CDR3 is made up of 14 amino acids. Per germline, CDR1 SGHTS and CDR2 YDEGEE. The CDR3 region has the DNA TGTGCCAGCAGCTACGACAGGGTAAATCAGCCCCAGCATTTT. Its translation is CASSYDRVNQPQHF.

This clone was recorded once. J is TRBJ2-3 and V is TRBV7-9, with TRBD1 identical over 7 bases. The CDR3 loop spans 15 amino acids. Per germline, CDR1 SEHNR and CDR2 FQNEAQ (reference sequence). V dropped 6 bases and J dropped 2; count of bases not matched to a gene: 8. CDR3 bases: TGTGCCAGCAGGGCCGGGACAGAATTCACAGATACGCAGTATTTT. Translation gives CASRAGTEFTDTQYF. The complete variable domain, with remaining parts taken from reference TRBV7-9 and TRBJ2-3, reads DTGVSQNPRHKITKRGQNVTFRCDPISEHNRLYWYRQTLGQGPEFLTYFQNEAQLEKSRLLSDRFSAERPKGSFSTLEIQRTEQGDSAMYLCASRAGTEFTDTQYFGPGTRLTVL.

Note on this clone: A much bigger clone sits one base away, suggesting this may be a read error. The chain is built from TRBV11-2 and TRBJ2-7; D call uncertain. CDR3 length: 12 amino acids. Germline values: CDR1 SGHAT, CDR2 FQNNGV. CDR3 protein: CANSLRRIEQYF. The CDR3 bases are TGTGCCAACAGCTTACGGCGGATCGAGCAGTACTTC.

The chain employs TRBV27 and TRBJ1-2; D is ambiguous. Germline CDR1 is MNHEY and CDR2 is SMNVEV (reference sequence). The germline V and J ends were trimmed by 5 bases and 4 bases, with 11 bases remaining between them. The CDR3 is 13 amino acids. CDR3 nucleotides: TGTGCCAGCAGTAGCGGACTCATCTATGGCTACACCTTC. Its translation is CASSSGLIYGYTF.

In regard to this clone: An end of the junction does not agree with germline; a read error may underlie this. This rearrangement joins TRBV19 to TRBJ1-2; TRBD1 is a possible D gene (5 bases). The CDR3 has 16 amino acids. Germline V CDR1 and CDR2: LNHDA, SQIVND (reference sequence). CDR3 DNA: TGTGCCAGTAGCATAGGAGCAGGGAACCACTACTATGGCTACACCTTC. Protein sequence: CASSIGAGNHYYGYTF.

The genes are TRBV2 and TRBJ1-4; 7 positions match TRBD1. Germline V lookup: CDR1 SNHLY, CDR2 FYNNEI. V shed 4 bases, J shed 7 bases, and the junction held 9 bases outside the gene matches. This CDR3 contains 15 residues. The CDR3 here is CASSAQGRGFEKLFF. CDR3 sequence (DNA): TGTGCCAGCAGTGCCCAGGGCAGGGGGTTTGAAAAACTGTTTTTT. The whole variable domain, filled in from reference TRBV2 and TRBJ1-4, reads EPEVTQTPSHQVTQMGQEVILRCVPISNHLYFYWYRQILGQKVEFLVSFYNNEISEKSEIFDDQFSVERPDGSNFTLKIRSTKLEDSAMYFCASSAQGRGFEKLFFGSGTQLSVL.

CDR3 amino acids: CASSQGKVRSNQPQHF. The CDR3 DNA reads TGCGCCAGCAGCCAAGGAAAGGTCAGGAGCAATCAGCCCCAGCATTTT. This chain connects TRBV4-1 to TRBJ1-5; D unclear. With 1 base removed from V and 1 base from J, the gap between germline ends came to 11 bases. The CDR3 sequence is 16 residues long. Germline V lookup: CDR1 MGHRA, CDR2 YSYEKL.

V and J are TRBV19 and TRBJ2-2; 12 bases match TRBD2. In germline, CDR1 is LNHDA, CDR2 SQIVND (reference sequence). V shed 1 base and J 5 bases; nucleotides not matched to a gene: 5. The CDR3 has 17 residues. DNA of the CDR3: TGTGCCAGTAGTATAGGTCTAGCGGGGGGGCTGACCGGGGAGCTGTTTTTT. It specifies CASSIGLAGGLTGELFF.

V usage is TRBV10-1 and J usage is TRBJ2-1, with 13 bases aligning to TRBD2. The CDR3 runs to 14 residues. Germline V gives CDR1 WNHNN, CDR2 SYGVQD (reference sequence). V shed 11 bases, J shed 9 bases, and the junction held 10 bases outside the gene matches. For the CDR3, the DNA is TGCGCCTCAAGTGGACTAGCGGGAGTCGGTGAGCAGTTCTTC. Residues: CASSGLAGVGEQFF.

V gene TRBV18 combines with J gene TRBJ1-2, with D perhaps matching TRBD1 (6 bases). This CDR3 is 12 amino acids long. CDR1 is KGHSH and CDR2 is LQKENI in the germline V gene. With 4 bases removed from V and 7 bases from J, the gap between germline ends came to 10 bases. The CDR3: CASSLGQTGYTF. The CDR3 DNA follows: TGTGCCAGCTCACTTGGACAGACTGGCTACACCTTC.

The gene calls are TRBV28 and TRBJ2-1; D gene ambiguous. In germline, CDR1 is MDHEN, CDR2 SYDVKM. This CDR3 spans 15 amino acids. Trimming took 6 bases from V and 0 from J, leaving 12 bases between them. For the CDR3, the DNA is TGTGCCAGCAGCCGAACGGCGGACTCCTACAATGAGCAGTTCTTC. Its protein is CASSRTADSYNEQFF.

This sequence joins TRBV28 and TRBJ2-4, with 7 bases that match TRBD1. The CDR3 runs 12 residues. Germline CDR1 is MDHEN and CDR2 is SYDVKM. Unmatched junction bases numbered 4, after V lost 9 bases and J lost 5 bases. This CDR3 is CASRDSQNIQYF. In DNA, the CDR3 is TGTGCCAGTCGGGACAGCCAAAACATTCAGTACTTC.